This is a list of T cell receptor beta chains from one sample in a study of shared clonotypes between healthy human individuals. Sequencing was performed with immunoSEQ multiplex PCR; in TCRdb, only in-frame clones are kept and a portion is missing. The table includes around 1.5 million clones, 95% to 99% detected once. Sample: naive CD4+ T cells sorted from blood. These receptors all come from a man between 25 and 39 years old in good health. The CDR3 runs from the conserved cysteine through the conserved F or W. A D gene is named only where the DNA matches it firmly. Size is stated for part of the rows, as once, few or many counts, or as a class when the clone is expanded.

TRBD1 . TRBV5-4 CASSSGTVNTGELFF
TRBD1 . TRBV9 CASSAATGGYEQYF
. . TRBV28 CASSDPRLMGRTEAFF
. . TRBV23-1 CASMTRWHEQYF
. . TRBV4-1 CASSQEKSRGEKEQFF
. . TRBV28 CASSLRSYRGGTEAFF
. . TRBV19 CASSIDGTGDYEQYF
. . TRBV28 CASSLMGGLGNTIYF
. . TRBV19 CASSITENLGNYGYTF
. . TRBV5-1 CASSLRGELGADTQYF
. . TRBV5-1 CASSLANTEAFF
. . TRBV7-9 CASQGQSYNEQFF
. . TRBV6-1 CATKGVQPQHF
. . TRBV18 CASSRTRELGQFF
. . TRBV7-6 CASSDRVGSQNTGELFF
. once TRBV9 CASSVFPGWDEQFF
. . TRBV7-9 CASSYSLLGQGPYEQYF
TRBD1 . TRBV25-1 CASSVGGQGTRGTEAFF